The text below deals with one TCR beta chain. Its antigen is as yet unknown. This CDR3 comprises 14 residues. CDR1 and CDR2 (germline): GTSNPN, SVGIG (reference sequence). Researchers ran eight separate cDNA reactions for each sample. UMIs containing a 6-nucleotide sample barcode were added via template switching. With the 5' RACE reads reprocessed, TCRdb shows one record per CDR3 protein and no DNA. The sample table includes about 43,000 distinct CDR3 sequences. These data are taken from a study of monozygotic twins with inflammatory bowel disease. Study findings and constraints: TCRbeta inverse Simpson diversity was decreased in IBD patients versus healthy co-twins. Other individuals had fewer clonotypes in common with IBD patients than with healthy twins, especially with disease activity.

This sequence originates from a human donor with ulcerative colitis or Crohn's disease, or a healthy co-twin of an affected twin (not recorded which). Sequences were obtained from blood. The V gene is TRBV30, the J gene TRBJ1-1; TCRdb returns TRBD1, unconfirmable since there is no DNA. This CDR3 is CAWTGQTMNTEAFF.